Each of the 2 T cell receptor beta chains below was sequenced from the same sample in a study of blood T cells in healthy people across ages. Through a sample-barcoded 5' primer and a J-beta primer mix, a second PCR was run for roughly 6 to 11 cycles. TCRdb reanalysed the 5' RACE reads using MiXCR and keeps one entry per CDR3 protein. Altogether 650,000 to 700,000 distinct CDR3 sequences are present, roughly 32% being singletons, with the ten largest covering 15%. The specimen was blood. The receptor source for this set is a woman of 80 years or more in good health.

The chain recombines TRBV20-1 with TRBJ1-2; D is possibly TRBD1 (5 bases). V gave up 1 base and J gave up 11 bases, with 20 bases separating them. Germline CDR1 and CDR2: DFQATT and SNEGSKA (reference sequence). The CDR3 extends over 14 amino acids. CDR3 nucleotides: TGCAGTGCTAGAGGAATCCGGGCTGGGGGAGGTTACACCTTC. It specifies CSARGIRAGGGYTF.

Many counts were recorded for this clonotype. CDR3 region: CSAPDKRAIRLHEQYF. CDR3 nucleotides: TGCAGTGCTCCAGATAAGCGGGCAATTCGGTTGCATGAGCAGTACTTC. The chain employs TRBV20-1 and TRBJ2-5, with a possible D match to TRBD2 (6 bases). V was trimmed by 5 bases and J by 11 bases, leaving 30 bases between them. CDR1 is DFQATT and CDR2 is SNEGSKA in the germline V gene (reference sequence). The CDR3 is 16 amino acids.